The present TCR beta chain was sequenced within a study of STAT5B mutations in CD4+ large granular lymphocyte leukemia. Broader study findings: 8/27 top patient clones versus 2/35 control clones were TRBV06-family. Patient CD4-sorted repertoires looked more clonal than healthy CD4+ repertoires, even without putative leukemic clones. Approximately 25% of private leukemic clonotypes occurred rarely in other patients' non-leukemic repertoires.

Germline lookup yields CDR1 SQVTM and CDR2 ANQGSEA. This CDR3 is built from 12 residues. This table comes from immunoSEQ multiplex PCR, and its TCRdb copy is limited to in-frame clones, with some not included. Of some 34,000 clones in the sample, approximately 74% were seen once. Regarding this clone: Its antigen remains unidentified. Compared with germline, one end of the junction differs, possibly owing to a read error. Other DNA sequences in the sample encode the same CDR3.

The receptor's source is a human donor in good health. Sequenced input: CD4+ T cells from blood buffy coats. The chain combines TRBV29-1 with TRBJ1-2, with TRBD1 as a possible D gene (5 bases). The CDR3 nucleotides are TGCAGCGCCCCGGACAAGAACTATGGCTACACTTTC. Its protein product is CSAPDKNYGYTF.